This TCR beta chain was documented in a study of CD8 T cells in Susac syndrome. This CDR3 region has 18 residues. V was clipped by 2 bases and J by 0 bases, with 14 bases between them. The authors reverse transcribed roughly 0.5 to 1 ug RNA with random hexamers. One entry per CDR3 protein results from TCRdb running MiXCR on the immunoSEQ multiplex PCR reads. This table holds under 200,000 distinct CDR3 sequences, 90% to 95% found once. Sequencing was carried out using CD4+ T cells from PBMCs. This sequence was found in a human donor in good health. V and J are TRBV23-1 and TRBJ2-6; D gene ambiguous. TRBV23-1 is an ORF; its function is uncertain. The DNA of the CDR3 is TGCGCCAGCAGTCAACCAGGCGGCAGCCGCTCTGGGGCCAACGTCCTGACTTTC. It translates to CASSQPGGSRSGANVLTF.